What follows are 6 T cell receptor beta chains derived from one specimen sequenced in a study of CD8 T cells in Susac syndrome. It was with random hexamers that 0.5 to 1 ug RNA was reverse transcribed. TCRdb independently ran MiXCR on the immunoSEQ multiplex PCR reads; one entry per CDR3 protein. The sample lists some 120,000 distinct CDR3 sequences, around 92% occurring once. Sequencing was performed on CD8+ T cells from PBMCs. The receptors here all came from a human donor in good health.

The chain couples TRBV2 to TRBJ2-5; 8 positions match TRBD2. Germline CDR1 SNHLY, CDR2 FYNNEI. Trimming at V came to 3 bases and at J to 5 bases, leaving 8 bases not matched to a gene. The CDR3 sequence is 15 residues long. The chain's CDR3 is CASSETGGFGETQYF. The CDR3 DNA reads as TGTGCCAGCAGTGAGACGGGAGGGTTCGGTGAGACCCAGTACTTC.

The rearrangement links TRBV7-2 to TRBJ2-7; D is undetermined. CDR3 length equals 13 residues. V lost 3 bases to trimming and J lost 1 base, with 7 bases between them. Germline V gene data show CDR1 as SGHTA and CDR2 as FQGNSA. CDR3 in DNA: TGTGCCAGCAGCTTCGCAGCTTCCTACGAGCAGTACTTC. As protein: CASSFAASYEQYF.

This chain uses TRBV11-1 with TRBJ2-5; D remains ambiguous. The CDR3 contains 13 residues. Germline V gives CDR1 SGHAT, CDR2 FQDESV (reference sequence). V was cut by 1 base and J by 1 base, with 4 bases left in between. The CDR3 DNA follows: TGTGCCAGCAGCTTAGGCATCCAAGAGACCCAGTACTTC. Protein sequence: CASSLGIQETQYF.

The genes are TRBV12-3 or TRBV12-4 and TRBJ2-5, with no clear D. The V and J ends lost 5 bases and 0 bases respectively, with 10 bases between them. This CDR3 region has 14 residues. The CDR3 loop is CASSQINDQETQYF. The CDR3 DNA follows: TGTGCCAGCAGTCAGATAAATGACCAAGAGACCCAGTACTTC.

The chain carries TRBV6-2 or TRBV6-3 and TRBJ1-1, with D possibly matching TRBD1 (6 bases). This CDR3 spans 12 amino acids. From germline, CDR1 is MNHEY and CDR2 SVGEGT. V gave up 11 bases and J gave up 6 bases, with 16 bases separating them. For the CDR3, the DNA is TGTGCCTGTACTCGGGGGGCGGCTGAAGCTTTCTTT. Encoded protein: CACTRGAAEAFF.

CDR3 sequence reads: CASSEGSLNEQYF. CDR3 DNA: TGTGCCAGCAGCGAAGGTTCCCTGAACGAGCAGTACTTC. The chain joins TRBV9 to TRBJ2-7; D unresolved. The CDR3 sequence is 13 residues long. V was shortened by 3 bases and J by 5 bases, with 12 bases between the two germline ends. Germline V gene lookup returns CDR1 SGDLS and CDR2 YYNGEE. The full variable domain, in which reference TRBV9 and TRBJ2-7 provide the parts outside the CDR3, is DSGVTQTPKHLITATGQRVTLRCSPRSGDLSVYWYQQSLDQGLQFLIQYYNGEERAKGNILERFSAQQFPDLHSELNLSSLELGDSALYFCASSEGSLNEQYFGPGTRLTVT.